These T cell receptor beta chains were read from a single sample in a study of CD4 T cells in relation to SARS-CoV-2 and coronaviruses. Their antigens remain unidentified. Clones were sequenced by immunoSEQ multiplex PCR, and TCRdb holds only the in-frame ones, with some missing. The repertoire includes around 16,000 clones, 70% to 80% of them detected once, and over 8% sits in the top ten. What was sequenced was CD4+ T cells from PBMCs, cultured in vitro. The receptor set was obtained from a human donor in good health. CDR3s include the opening cysteine and the closing phenylalanine or tryptophan. The D gene is left open where the match is weak. Only some rows state a clone size, as once, few, many or a class for expanded clones.

>NA|TRBJ2-4|NA|TRBV4-2
CASSQEVGTRRRIAKNIQYF
TGTGCCAGCAGCCAAGAGGTTGGGACCAGAAGAAGAATAGCCAAAAACATTCAGTACTTC
>few|TRBJ1-5|NA|TRBV5-1
CASSLSGLDQPQHF
TGCGCCAGCAGCTTGTCAGGGTTGGATCAGCCCCAGCATTTT
>few|TRBJ1-4|TRBD1|TRBV6-1
CASSEGQGKGNEKLFF
TGTGCCAGCAGTGAAGGACAGGGGAAAGGGAATGAAAAACTGTTTTTT
>few|TRBJ2-7|TRBD1|TRBV11-2
CASSSINLQGARYEQYF
TGTGCCAGCAGCTCGATAAATTTACAGGGGGCAAGGTACGAGCAGTACTTC
>NA|TRBJ1-3|TRBD1|TRBV19
CASSIRDRESSGNTIYF
TGTGCCAGTAGTATCCGGGACAGGGAAAGCTCTGGAAACACCATATATTTT
>NA|TRBJ1-2|TRBD1|TRBV12-3/TRBV12-4
CASSPTGVNGYTF
TGTGCCAGCAGCCCGACAGGGGTAAATGGCTACACCTTC
>once|TRBJ1-1|NA|TRBV24-1
CATSDSGVSTEAFF
TGTGCCACCAGTGACTCAGGGGTGTCCACTGAAGCTTTCTTT
>NA|TRBJ1-5|TRBD1|TRBV10-3
CAISKTPGGSNQPQHF
TGTGCCATCAGTAAAACCCCAGGGGGAAGCAATCAGCCCCAGCATTTT
>NA|TRBJ2-7|TRBD1|TRBV20-1
CSASGGQVTPSNSYEQYF
TGCAGTGCTAGTGGAGGACAGGTCACCCCGAGCAACTCCTACGAGCAGTACTTC
>once|TRBJ2-3|NA|TRBV7-3
CASSPGLAETGTQYF
TGTGCCAGCAGCCCGGGTCTAGCGGAAACAGGGACGCAGTATTTT
>NA|TRBJ1-5|NA|TRBV7-9
CASSLGGHGPQHF
TGTGCCAGCAGCTTAGGGGGGCATGGGCCCCAGCATTTT
>NA|TRBJ1-1|TRBD1|TRBV19
CASKLQGVYTEAFF
TGTGCCAGTAAACTCCAGGGGGTCTACACTGAAGCTTTCTTT
>few|TRBJ2-7|NA|TRBV5-5
CASSLVGRSYEQYF
TGTGCCAGCAGCTTGGTAGGGCGGAGCTACGAGCAGTACTTC
>once|TRBJ1-4|NA|TRBV5-1
CASSTGWREKLFF
TGCGCCAGCAGCACAGGGTGGCGGGAAAAACTGTTTTTT
>NA|TRBJ2-7|NA|TRBV19
CASSDSTGSYEQYF
TGTGCCAGTAGTGACTCGACAGGATCCTACGAGCAGTACTTC
>NA|TRBJ2-7|TRBD1|TRBV11-2
CASSPGDRGNEQYF
TGTGCCAGCAGTCCCGGGGACAGGGGGAACGAGCAGTACTTC
>once|TRBJ2-5|TRBD2|TRBV10-1
CASSDQRERETQYF
TGCGCCAGCAGTGATCAGCGGGAGCGCGAGACCCAGTACTTC
>NA|TRBJ2-5|NA|TRBV5-1
CASSLSQETQYF
TGCGCCAGCAGCTTGTCCCAAGAGACCCAGTACTTC
>NA|TRBJ2-5|NA|TRBV18
CASFRQIQETQYF
TGTGCCAGCTTTCGACAGATTCAAGAGACCCAGTACTTC
>few|TRBJ2-7|NA|TRBV7-9
CASSLRTANYEQYF
TGTGCCAGCAGCTTACGGACGGCCAACTACGAGCAGTACTTC
>NA|TRBJ1-1|NA|TRBV6-1
CASSEAFVTEAFF
TGTGCCAGCAGTGAAGCGTTTGTTACTGAAGCTTTCTTT
>NA|TRBJ1-2|NA|TRBV5-1
CASSPGQLSWGGYTF
TGCGCCAGCAGTCCCGGACAGCTCTCCTGGGGAGGCTACACCTTC
>NA|TRBJ2-3|TRBD2|TRBV4-1
CASSQGLTSATDTQYF
TGCGCCAGCAGCCAAGGCTTGACTAGCGCCACAGATACGCAGTATTTT
>NA|TRBJ1-1|NA|TRBV5-4
CASSSRQPPQRNTEAFF
TGTGCCAGCAGCTCCCGACAGCCGCCGCAGAGGAACACTGAAGCTTTCTTT
>NA|TRBJ1-1|TRBD1|TRBV10-1
CASRPNPGQGPTEAFF
TGCGCCAGCAGACCTAATCCGGGACAGGGTCCCACTGAAGCTTTCTTT
>NA|TRBJ1-2|TRBD1|TRBV19
CASSGQGYGYTF
TGTGCCAGTAGTGGACAGGGGTACGGCTACACCTTC
>NA|TRBJ2-6|TRBD1|TRBV5-4
CASSLRGREMGGANVLTF
TGTGCCAGCAGCTTGAGGGGGCGCGAGATGGGAGGGGCCAACGTCCTGACTTTC
>NA|TRBJ1-1|NA|TRBV19
CASSNRRGLMNTEAFF
TGTGCCAGTAGTAATCGTCGGGGGCTAATGAACACTGAAGCTTTCTTT
>NA|TRBJ1-1|TRBD1|TRBV6-6
CASSYLGQSPEAFF
TGTGCCAGCAGTTACCTGGGACAGAGCCCTGAAGCTTTCTTT
>NA|TRBJ1-1|NA|TRBV19
CASSDKGTRAFF
TGTGCCAGTAGTGACAAAGGGACAAGAGCTTTCTTT
>few|TRBJ1-5|TRBD1|TRBV2
CASNGQGMQPQHF
TGTGCCAGCAACGGACAGGGGATGCAGCCCCAGCATTTT